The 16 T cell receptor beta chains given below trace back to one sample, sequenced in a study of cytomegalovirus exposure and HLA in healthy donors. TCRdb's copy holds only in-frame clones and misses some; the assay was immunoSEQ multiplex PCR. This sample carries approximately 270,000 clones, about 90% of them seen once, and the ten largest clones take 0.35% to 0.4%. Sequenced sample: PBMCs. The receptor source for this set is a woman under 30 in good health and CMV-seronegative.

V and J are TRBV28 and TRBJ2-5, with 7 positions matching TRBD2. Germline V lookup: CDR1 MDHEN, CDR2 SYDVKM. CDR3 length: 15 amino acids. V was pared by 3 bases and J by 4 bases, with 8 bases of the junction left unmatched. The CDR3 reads CASSFTGGGAETQYF. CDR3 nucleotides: TGTGCCAGCAGTTTTACGGGGGGAGGTGCAGAGACCCAGTACTTC.

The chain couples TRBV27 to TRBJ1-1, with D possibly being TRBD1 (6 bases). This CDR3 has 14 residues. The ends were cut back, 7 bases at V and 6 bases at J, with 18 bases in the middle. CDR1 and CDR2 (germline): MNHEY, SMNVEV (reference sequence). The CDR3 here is CASMRAGALAEAFF. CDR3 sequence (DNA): TGTGCCAGCATGAGGGCAGGGGCGCTGGCTGAAGCTTTCTTT.

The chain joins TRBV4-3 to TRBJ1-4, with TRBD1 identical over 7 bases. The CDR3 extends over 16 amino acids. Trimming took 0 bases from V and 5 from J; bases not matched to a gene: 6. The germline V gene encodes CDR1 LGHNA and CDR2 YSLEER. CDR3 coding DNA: TGCGCCAGCAGCCAAGAAGAGGAGGGGGCGAATGAAAAACTGTTTTTT. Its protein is CASSQEEEGANEKLFF.

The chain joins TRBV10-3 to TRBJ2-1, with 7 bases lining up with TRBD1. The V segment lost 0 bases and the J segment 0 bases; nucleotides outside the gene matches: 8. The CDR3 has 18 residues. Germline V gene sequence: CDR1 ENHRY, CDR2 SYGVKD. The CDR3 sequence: CAISESSIGTVSYNEQFF. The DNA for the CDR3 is TGTGCCATCAGTGAGTCCAGTATAGGGACAGTCTCCTACAATGAGCAGTTCTTC.

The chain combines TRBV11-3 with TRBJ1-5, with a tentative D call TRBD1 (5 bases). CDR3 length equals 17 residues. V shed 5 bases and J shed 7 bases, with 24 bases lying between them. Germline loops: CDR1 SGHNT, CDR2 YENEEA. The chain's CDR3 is CASSPRVGDSIGQPQHF. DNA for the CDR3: TGTGCCAGCAGCCCCAGGGTAGGGGACTCAATCGGGCAGCCCCAGCATTTT.

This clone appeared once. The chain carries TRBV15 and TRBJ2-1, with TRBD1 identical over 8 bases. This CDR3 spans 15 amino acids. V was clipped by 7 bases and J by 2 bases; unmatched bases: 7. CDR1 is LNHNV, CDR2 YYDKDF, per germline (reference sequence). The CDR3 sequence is CATTSDRGPYNEQFF. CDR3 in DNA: TGTGCCACCACCTCTGACAGGGGCCCCTACAATGAGCAGTTCTTC.

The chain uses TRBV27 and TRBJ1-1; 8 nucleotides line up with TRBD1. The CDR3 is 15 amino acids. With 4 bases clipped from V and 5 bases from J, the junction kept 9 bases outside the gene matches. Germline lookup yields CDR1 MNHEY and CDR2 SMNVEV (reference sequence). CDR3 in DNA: TGTGCCAGCAGTTCATACAGGGGGGGTGTGACTGAAGCTTTCTTT. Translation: CASSSYRGGVTEAFF.

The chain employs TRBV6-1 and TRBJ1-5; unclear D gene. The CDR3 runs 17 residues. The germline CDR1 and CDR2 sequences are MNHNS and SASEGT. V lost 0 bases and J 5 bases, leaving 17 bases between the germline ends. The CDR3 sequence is CASSEAFGVGVDQPQHF. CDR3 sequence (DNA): TGTGCCAGCAGTGAAGCATTCGGGGTTGGGGTCGATCAGCCCCAGCATTTT.

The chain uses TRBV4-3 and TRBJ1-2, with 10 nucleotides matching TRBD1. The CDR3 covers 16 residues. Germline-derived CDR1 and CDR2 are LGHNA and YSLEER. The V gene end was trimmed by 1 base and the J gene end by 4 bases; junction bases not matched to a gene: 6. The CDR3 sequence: CASSQVSGTGAYGYTF. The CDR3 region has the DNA TGCGCCAGCAGCCAAGTCTCCGGGACAGGGGCCTATGGCTACACCTTC.

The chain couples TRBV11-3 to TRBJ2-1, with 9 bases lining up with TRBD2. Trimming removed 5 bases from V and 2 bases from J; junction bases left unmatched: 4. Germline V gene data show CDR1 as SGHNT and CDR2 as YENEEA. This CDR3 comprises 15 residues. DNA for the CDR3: TGTGCCAGCAGCCCCAAGCGGGGGGCCTACAATGAGCAGTTCTTC. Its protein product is CASSPKRGAYNEQFF.

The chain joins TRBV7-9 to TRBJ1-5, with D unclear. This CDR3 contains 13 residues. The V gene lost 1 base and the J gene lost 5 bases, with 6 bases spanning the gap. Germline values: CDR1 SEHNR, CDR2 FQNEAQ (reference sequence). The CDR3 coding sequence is TGTGCCAGCAGCTTAGGTCCCGATCAGCCCCAGCATTTT. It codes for CASSLGPDQPQHF.

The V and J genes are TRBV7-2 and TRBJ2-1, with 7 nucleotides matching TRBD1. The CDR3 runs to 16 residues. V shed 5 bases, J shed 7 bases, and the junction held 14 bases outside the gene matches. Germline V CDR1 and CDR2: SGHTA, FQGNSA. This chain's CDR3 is CASSPPRDRVLNEQFF. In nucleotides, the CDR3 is TGTGCCAGCAGCCCACCCCGTGACAGGGTCCTGAATGAGCAGTTCTTC.

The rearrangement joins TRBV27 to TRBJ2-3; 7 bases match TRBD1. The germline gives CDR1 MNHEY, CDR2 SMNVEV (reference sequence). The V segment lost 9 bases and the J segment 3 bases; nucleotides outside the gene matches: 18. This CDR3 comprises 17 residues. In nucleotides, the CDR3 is TGTGCCAGTTCCTCGTCCGACAGGGTCTATATGACAGATACGCAGTATTTT. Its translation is CASSSSDRVYMTDTQYF.

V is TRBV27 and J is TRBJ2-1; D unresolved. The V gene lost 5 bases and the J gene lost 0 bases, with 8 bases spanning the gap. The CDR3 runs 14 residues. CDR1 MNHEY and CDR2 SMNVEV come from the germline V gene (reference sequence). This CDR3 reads CASSPLSSYNEQFF. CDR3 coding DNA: TGTGCCAGCAGTCCCCTATCCTCCTACAATGAGCAGTTCTTC.

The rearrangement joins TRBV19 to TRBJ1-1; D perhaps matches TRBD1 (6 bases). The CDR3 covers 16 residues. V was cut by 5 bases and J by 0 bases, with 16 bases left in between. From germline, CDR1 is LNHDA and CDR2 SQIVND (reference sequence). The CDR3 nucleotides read TGTGCCAGTAGTGCCCGCGGGGGGGGCCTGAACACTGAAGCTTTCTTT. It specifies CASSARGGGLNTEAFF. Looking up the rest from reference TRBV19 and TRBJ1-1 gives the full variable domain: DGGITQSPKYLFRKEGQNVTLSCEQNLNHDAMYWYRQDPGQGLRLIYYSQIVNDFQKGDIAEGYSVSREKKESFPLTVTSAQKNPTAFYLCASSARGGGLNTEAFFGQGTRLTVV.

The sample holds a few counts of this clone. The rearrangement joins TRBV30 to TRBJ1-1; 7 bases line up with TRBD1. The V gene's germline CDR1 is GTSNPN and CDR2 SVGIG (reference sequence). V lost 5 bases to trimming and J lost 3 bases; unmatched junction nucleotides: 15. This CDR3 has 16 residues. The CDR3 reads CAWRDRTISAYTEAFF. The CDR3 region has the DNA TGTGCCTGGCGGGACAGAACGATATCTGCATACACTGAAGCTTTCTTT.